This TCR beta chain was sequenced for a study of blood T cell repertoires in COVID-19. Regarding this clone: Other DNA sequences in the sample encode the same CDR3.

The study recruited people aged 18 to 89 years across roughly 23 US areas. The V gene end was trimmed by 0 bases and the J gene end by 1 base; junction bases not matched to a gene: 2. This CDR3 has 15 residues. The germline V gene encodes CDR1 SGHDT and CDR2 YYEEEE. Sequencing used immunoSEQ multiplex PCR; TCRdb keeps in-frame clones, though not all of them. The sample comprises around 290,000 clones, 88% of which are singletons, and over 2% rests with the top ten. V gene TRBV5-6 combines with J gene TRBJ2-7, with 9 bases that match TRBD2. The clonotype comes from a woman aged 55 to 70 in a cohort exposed to, infected with or recovered from COVID-19 (not recorded which). Sequenced input: PBMCs or T cells enriched from blood (not recorded which). DNA of the CDR3: TGTGCCAGCAGCTTGGCTCTAGCGGGATCCTACGAGCAGTACTTC. It yields the protein CASSLALAGSYEQYF.